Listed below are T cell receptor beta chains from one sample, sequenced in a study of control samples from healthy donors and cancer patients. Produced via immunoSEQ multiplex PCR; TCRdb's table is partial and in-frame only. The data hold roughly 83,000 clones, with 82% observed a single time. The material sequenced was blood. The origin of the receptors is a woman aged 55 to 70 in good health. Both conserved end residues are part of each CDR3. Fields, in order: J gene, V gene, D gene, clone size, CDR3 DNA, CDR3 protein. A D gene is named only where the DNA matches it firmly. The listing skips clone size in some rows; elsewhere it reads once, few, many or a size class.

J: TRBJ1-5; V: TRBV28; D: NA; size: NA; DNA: TGTGCCAGCAGTGGAACCAATCAGCCCCAGCATTTT; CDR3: CASSGTNQPQHF
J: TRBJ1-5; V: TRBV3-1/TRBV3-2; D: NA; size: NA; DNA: TGTGCCAGCAGCCGACTGGATCAGCCCCAGCATTTT; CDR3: CASSRLDQPQHF
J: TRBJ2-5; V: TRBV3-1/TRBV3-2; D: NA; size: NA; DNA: TGTGCCAGCAGTTTTACTGACCAAGAGACCCAGTACTTC; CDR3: CASSFTDQETQYF
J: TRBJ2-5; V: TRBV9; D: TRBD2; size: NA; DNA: TGTGCCAGCAGCGTAAATGTGGGAGGGGTGGAGACCCAGTACTTC; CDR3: CASSVNVGGVETQYF
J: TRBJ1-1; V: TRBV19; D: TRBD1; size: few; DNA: TGTGCCAGTAGGACAGGGCGGTCGCTGAATTCTGCTTTCTTT; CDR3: CASRTGRSLNSAFF
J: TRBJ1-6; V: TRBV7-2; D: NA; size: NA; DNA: TGTGCCAGCAGCTCTCAGGGAGGACCGGGTTCACCCCTCCACTTT; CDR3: CASSSQGGPGSPLHF
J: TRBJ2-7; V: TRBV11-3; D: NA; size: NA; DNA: TGTGCCAGCAGCTTAGGGGCAGGGAAAACTTGGGGTTACGAGCAGTACTTC; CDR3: CASSLGAGKTWGYEQYF
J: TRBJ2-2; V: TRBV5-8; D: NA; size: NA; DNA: TGTGCCAGCAGCTTGTTTAGGATGAACACCGGGGAGCTGTTTTTT; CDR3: CASSLFRMNTGELFF
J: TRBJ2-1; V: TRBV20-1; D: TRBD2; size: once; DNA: TGCAGTGCTAGTGGGTCTGGGGCTAGCGGGGGAATATACAATGAGCAGTTCTTC; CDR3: CSASGSGASGGIYNEQFF
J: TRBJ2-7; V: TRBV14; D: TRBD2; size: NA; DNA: TGTGCCAGCAGCCAGGCGGTAGCGGGGTCCTACGAGCAGTACTTC; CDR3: CASSQAVAGSYEQYF
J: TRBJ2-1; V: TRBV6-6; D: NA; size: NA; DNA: TGTGCCAGCGTATACGGGACTGGTGAGCAGTTCTTC; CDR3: CASVYGTGEQFF
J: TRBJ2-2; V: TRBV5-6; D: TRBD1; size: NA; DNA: TGTGCCAGCAGTTGGGGACAGGGCAGCGGGGAGCTGTTTTTT; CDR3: CASSWGQGSGELFF
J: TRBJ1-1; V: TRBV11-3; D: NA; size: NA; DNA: TGTGCCAGCAGCTTCAGGGGCACTGAAGCTTTCTTT; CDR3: CASSFRGTEAFF
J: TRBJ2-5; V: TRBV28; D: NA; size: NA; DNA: TGTGCCAGCAGTTTGCCTGGGCAAGAGACCCAGTACTTC; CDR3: CASSLPGQETQYF
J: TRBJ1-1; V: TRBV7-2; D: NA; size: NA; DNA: TGTGCCAGCAGCGATGATGGGGCAGTGAACACTGAAGCTTTCTTT; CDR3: CASSDDGAVNTEAFF
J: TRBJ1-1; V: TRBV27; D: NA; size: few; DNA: TGTGCCAGTGCCCTCGGGGCGGCAGGAAGCACTGAAGCTTTCTTT; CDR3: CASALGAAGSTEAFF
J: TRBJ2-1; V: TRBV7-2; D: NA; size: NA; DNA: TGTGCCAGCAGCGGGGAGGACTTTTACCTCTACAATGAGCAGTTCTTC; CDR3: CASSGEDFYLYNEQFF
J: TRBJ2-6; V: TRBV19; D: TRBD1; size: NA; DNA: TGTGCCAGTAGGTCGGACAGGGCAAGCTCTGGGGCCAACGTCCTGACTTTC; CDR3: CASRSDRASSGANVLTF
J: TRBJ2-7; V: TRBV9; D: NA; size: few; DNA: TGTGCCAGCTCAGACAGACGCTGGCCATACGAGCAGTACTTC; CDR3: CASSDRRWPYEQYF
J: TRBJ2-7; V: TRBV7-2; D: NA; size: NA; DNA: TGTGCCAGCAGCTCAAGCAGGGGACACTACGAGCAGTACTTC; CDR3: CASSSSRGHYEQYF
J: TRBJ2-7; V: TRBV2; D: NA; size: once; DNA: TGTGCCAGCAGTGAATTGCAGTGGGTCGGCTACGAGCAGTACTTC; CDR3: CASSELQWVGYEQYF
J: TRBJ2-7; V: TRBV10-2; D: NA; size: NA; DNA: TGCGCCAGCTATCCGGGACTTTCACGCTACGAGCAGTACTTC; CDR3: CASYPGLSRYEQYF
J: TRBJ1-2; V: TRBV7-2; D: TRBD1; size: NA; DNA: TGTGCCAGCAGCACTCTGTCAGGGACAGGGGTAAACACCTTC; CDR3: CASSTLSGTGVNTF
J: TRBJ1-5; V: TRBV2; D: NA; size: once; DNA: TGTGCCAGCGCCGGGAACGGCAATCAGCCCCAGCATTTT; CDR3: CASAGNGNQPQHF
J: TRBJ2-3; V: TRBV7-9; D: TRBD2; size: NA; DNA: TGTGCCTCCTCGGACCTCCCCGGGAGGTCACATGCTAGCACAGATACGCAGTATTTT; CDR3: CASSDLPGRSHASTDTQYF
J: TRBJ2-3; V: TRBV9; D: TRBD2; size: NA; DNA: TGTGCCAGCAGCGTTACTAGCGGGGGCACAGATACGCAGTATTTT; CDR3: CASSVTSGGTDTQYF
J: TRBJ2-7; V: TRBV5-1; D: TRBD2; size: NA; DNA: TGCGCCAGCAGCCGCGGGAGCTCCTACGAGCAGTACTTC; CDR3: CASSRGSSYEQYF
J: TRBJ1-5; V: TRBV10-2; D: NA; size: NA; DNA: TGCGCCAGCAGTGAGCAGGGCGATCAGCCCCAGCATTTT; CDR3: CASSEQGDQPQHF
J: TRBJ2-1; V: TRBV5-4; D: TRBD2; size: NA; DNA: TGTGCCAGCAGCTTGGTAGGGACTAGCCGCAATGAGCAGTTCTTC; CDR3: CASSLVGTSRNEQFF
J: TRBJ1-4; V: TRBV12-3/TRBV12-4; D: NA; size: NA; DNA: TGTGCCAGCAGTCCCAGGCTGACCAAACCCATTGATTTT; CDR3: CASSPRLTKPIDF
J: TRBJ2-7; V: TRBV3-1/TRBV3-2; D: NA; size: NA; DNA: TGTGCCAGCAGCCAAGTCAGGCCGGTCACTAGACCTACAGAGCAGTACTTC; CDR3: CASSQVRPVTRPTEQYF
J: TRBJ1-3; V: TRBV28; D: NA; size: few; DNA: TGTGCCAGCAGTCCTAACAGCCTCTCTGGAAACACCATATATTTT; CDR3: CASSPNSLSGNTIYF
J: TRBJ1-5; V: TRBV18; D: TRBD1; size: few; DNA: TGTGCCAGCTCACCAAACAGGGGAGATCAGCCCCAGCATTTT; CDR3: CASSPNRGDQPQHF
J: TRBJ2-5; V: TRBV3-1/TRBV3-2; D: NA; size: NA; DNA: TGTGCCAGCAGCCAGGGGGACCTAGAGACCCAGTACTTC; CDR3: CASSQGDLETQYF
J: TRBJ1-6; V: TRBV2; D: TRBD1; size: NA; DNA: TGTGCCAGCAGGAGACAGGGAGGCAATTCACCCCTCCACTTT; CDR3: CASRRQGGNSPLHF
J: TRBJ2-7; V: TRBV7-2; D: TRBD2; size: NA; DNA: TGTGCCAGCAGTCACAGCTCTAGCGGGGGGTACGAGCAGTACTTC; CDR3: CASSHSSSGGYEQYF
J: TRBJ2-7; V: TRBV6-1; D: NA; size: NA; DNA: TGTGCCAGCAGTGAAGTGGCTCCTCGGAACTACGAGCAGTACTTC; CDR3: CASSEVAPRNYEQYF
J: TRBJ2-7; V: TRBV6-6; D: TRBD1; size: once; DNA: TGTGCCAGCAGCCTGACAGGGGGCGAGCAGTACTTC; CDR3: CASSLTGGEQYF
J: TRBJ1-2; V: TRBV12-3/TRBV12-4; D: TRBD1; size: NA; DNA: TGTGCCAGCAGTGTCACAGGGGGGTATGGCTACACCTTC; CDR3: CASSVTGGYGYTF
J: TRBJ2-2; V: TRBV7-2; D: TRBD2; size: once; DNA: TGTGCCAGCAGCCTGGGACTAGCGGGGGGAGGTACCGGGGAGCTGTTTTTT; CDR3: CASSLGLAGGGTGELFF
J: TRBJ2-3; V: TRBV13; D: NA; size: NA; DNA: TGTGCCAGCAGCTTAGGCCGAGCGGCTGGGAATACGCAGTATTTT; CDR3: CASSLGRAAGNTQYF
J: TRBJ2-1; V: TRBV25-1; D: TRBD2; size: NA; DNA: TGTGCCAGCAGTGATTATGGTCTGGGCGGGGGTGAGCAGTTCTTC; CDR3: CASSDYGLGGGEQFF